Below are 17 T cell receptor beta chains sequenced from a single sample in a study of T-cell memory formation after mild COVID-19 (dated by TCRdb to about 2021). Library prep was done by 5' RACE. The instrument given in TCRdb is Illumina NovaSeq 6000. In TCRdb, the public reads were trimmed at Q25 with fastp and aligned with MiXCR, with productive beta chains retained. Each entry merges the rows of one CDR3 protein and shows their most common DNA and genes. In all, the sample holds over 450,000 distinct CDR3 sequences, and over 20% of those were seen once. The ten largest clonotypes hold 12% of the sample. Material for sequencing was PBMCs or a T cell subset sorted from them (not recorded which). The receptors stem from an adult woman who had mild COVID-19 (a few samples of this study predate the infection). The sample titles of this study are shuffled in the database, so cell type and time point are left out; the donor was told from shared clones.

This clonotype came up a few times. The chain recombines TRBV20-1 with TRBJ1-2; TRBD1 is a possible D gene (5 bases). Germline V CDR1 and CDR2: DFQATT, SNEGSKA (reference sequence). The CDR3 is made up of 13 amino acids. The ends were cut back, 5 bases at V and 5 bases at J, with 15 bases in the middle. The CDR3 DNA sequence: TGCAGTGCTCCTATTTCAGGGACTTATGGCTACACCTTC. It specifies CSAPISGTYGYTF.

This clonotype has more than one count but fewer than ten. The rearrangement links TRBV6-5 to TRBJ2-7, with D perhaps given as TRBD1 or TRBD2 (6 bases each). Deletions cut 2 bases from V and 6 bases from J, with 20 bases between. CDR1 and CDR2 from the germline V gene are MNHEY and SVGAGI. The length of the CDR3 is 16 residues. CDR3 DNA: TGTGCCAGCAGTTACAAAGGGGGGCCGGGCCTCGGCGAGCAGTACTTC. It yields the protein CASSYKGGPGLGEQYF.

V is TRBV7-6 and J is TRBJ2-2, with D perhaps TRBD2 (6 bases). The CDR3 is 16 amino acids. Deletions cut 2 bases from V and 1 base from J, with 11 bases between. Looked up from germline, CDR1 is SGHVS and CDR2 is FNYEAQ. The CDR3 nucleotides read TGTGCCAGCAGCTTACCTCCCGGGGGGAACACCGGGGAGCTGTTTTTT. This encodes CASSLPPGGNTGELFF.

This clonotype has only a few counts. The chain is built from TRBV12-3 or TRBV12-4 and TRBJ2-3, with 7 bases lining up with TRBD2. The CDR3 loop spans 15 amino acids. The ends lost 1 base at V and 8 bases at J; junction bases unmatched: 9. The CDR3 DNA reads TGTGCCAGCAGTTTAGGGGGAGGGCCGATGAGTACGCAGTATTTT. This sequence encodes CASSLGGGPMSTQYF.

The chain uses TRBV5-1 and TRBJ1-1; 7 positions agree with TRBD1. V lost 0 bases and J lost 4; bases outside the gene matches: 3. The CDR3 runs 14 residues. Germline lookup yields CDR1 SGHRS and CDR2 YFSETQ. CDR3 DNA sequence: TGCGCCAGCAGCTTGGATACAGGGGTCACTGAAGCTTTCTTT. Its protein product is CASSLDTGVTEAFF.

The rearrangement uses TRBV25-1 and TRBJ2-1; 12 bases match TRBD2. Trimming cost V 7 bases and J 2 bases; bases outside gene matches: 3. This CDR3 comprises 15 residues. Germline CDR1 MGHDK, CDR2 SYGVNS. In DNA form, the CDR3 reads TGTGCCAGCAACCGACTAGCGGGAGCCTACAATGAGCAGTTCTTC. Residues: CASNRLAGAYNEQFF.

Many counts were recorded for this clonotype. This rearrangement joins TRBV2 to TRBJ2-5; D gene ambiguous. Trimming removed 6 bases from V and 4 bases from J, with 12 bases in between. Per the germline V gene, CDR1 is SNHLY and CDR2 is FYNNEI. The CDR3 spans 13 residues. CDR3 sequence reads: CASSATPSETQYF. DNA for the CDR3: TGTGCCAGCAGCGCTACCCCTTCAGAGACCCAGTACTTC. Complete variable domain (other parts from reference TRBV2 and TRBJ2-5): EPEVTQTPSHQVTQMGQEVILRCVPISNHLYFYWYRQILGQKVEFLVSFYNNEISEKSEIFDDQFSVERPDGSNFTLKIRSTKLEDSAMYFCASSATPSETQYFGPGTRLLVL.

There are a few counts of this clonotype. This chain joins TRBV6-5 and TRBJ2-3; 8 bases line up with TRBD1. The V and J ends lost 6 bases and 8 bases, in that order; junction bases with no gene match: 7. This CDR3 comprises 13 residues. Germline CDR1 is MNHEY and CDR2 is SVGAGI. In DNA form, the CDR3 reads TGTGCCAGCAGACTCGACAGGGGACTTACGCAGTATTTT. This translates into CASRLDRGLTQYF.

This clonotype has a handful of counts. The chain uses TRBV14 and TRBJ2-7; the match to TRBD1 covers 7 bases. The CDR3 loop spans 14 amino acids. From germline, CDR1 is SGHDN and CDR2 FVKESK. V gave up 3 bases and J gave up 2 bases; unmatched junction bases: 4. Written as DNA, the CDR3 is TGTGCCAGCAGCCATACAGGGGTCGCCTACGAGCAGTACTTC. This gives the protein CASSHTGVAYEQYF.

This clonotype occurred a few times. The chain couples TRBV10-3 to TRBJ2-1, with TRBD2 matching over 10 bases. The V gene end was trimmed by 7 bases and the J gene end by 7 bases; junction bases not matched to a gene: 13. This CDR3 is 16 amino acids long. Germline CDR1 reads ENHRY; CDR2 reads SYGVKD. The CDR3 bases are TGTGCCATCAACCCTACCGGGACTAGCGACAAGAATGAGCAGTTCTTC. This codes for CAINPTGTSDKNEQFF.

The CDR3 sequence: CASSPRTQPDTQYF. In nucleotides, the CDR3 is TGTGCCAGCTCACCCAGGACCCAGCCAGATACGCAGTATTTT. The chain uses TRBV18 and TRBJ2-3; D remains ambiguous. CDR1 KGHSH and CDR2 LQKENI come from the germline V gene. This CDR3 is 14 amino acids long. The ends were cut back, 3 bases at V and 4 bases at J, with 11 bases in the middle.

This CDR3 is CASSQDHRGAGANVLTF. CDR3 nucleotides: TGCGCCAGCAGCCAAGATCATCGGGGCGCCGGGGCCAACGTCCTGACTTTC. The chain is built from TRBV4-3 and TRBJ2-6; D possibly uses TRBD1 or TRBD2 (5 bases each). The V gene's germline CDR1 is LGHNA and CDR2 YSLEER. CDR3 length: 17 amino acids. The V gene lost 0 bases and the J gene lost 4 bases, with 13 bases spanning the gap.

The chain combines TRBV18 with TRBJ2-1, with 13 bases lining up with TRBD2. This CDR3 contains 17 residues. The germline gives CDR1 KGHSH, CDR2 LQKENI. J gave up 7 bases and V 0 bases, and 6 bases lay outside the gene matches. This chain's CDR3 is CASSPPTSGGARNEQFF. The CDR3 DNA sequence: TGTGCCAGCTCACCACCAACTAGCGGGGGGGCCCGGAATGAGCAGTTCTTC.

The gene calls are TRBV12-3 or TRBV12-4 and TRBJ2-3, with TRBD2 matching 9 bases. J was trimmed by 3 bases and V by 6 bases; bases with no gene match: 13. CDR3 size: 17 residues. CDR3 bases: TGTGCCAGCAGCCTCGGGCCAGCGGGGGGCGGGACAGATACGCAGTATTTT. Protein: CASSLGPAGGGTDTQYF.

This clonotype was seen more than once but under ten times. V is TRBV6-5 and J is TRBJ2-7, with D tentatively TRBD1 (6 bases). The CDR3 has 15 amino acids. Trimming removed 6 bases at V and 7 bases at J, with 22 bases between. CDR1 is MNHEY, CDR2 SVGAGI, per germline. The CDR3 loop is CASRPTVTGIGEQYF. CDR3 nucleotides: TGTGCCAGCAGGCCCACCGTAACAGGGATTGGGGAGCAGTACTTC.

This clonotype was picked up a small number of times. This chain joins TRBV29-1 and TRBJ2-1, with 8 bases aligning to TRBD1. The CDR3 has 12 amino acids. The V and J ends lost 7 bases and 4 bases, in that order; junction bases with no gene match: 3. The germline V gene encodes CDR1 SQVTM and CDR2 ANQGSEA. The CDR3 loop reads CSGGQGYNEQFF. CDR3 in DNA: TGCAGCGGAGGACAGGGTTACAATGAGCAGTTCTTC.

The chain is built from TRBV14 and TRBJ1-4; 7 nucleotides line up with TRBD1. The length of the CDR3 is 16 residues. The V segment lost 5 bases and the J segment 4 bases; nucleotides outside the gene matches: 10. The germline V gene has CDR1 SGHDN and CDR2 FVKESK. The CDR3 spells CASSAPRDSYNEKLFF. In DNA form, the CDR3 reads TGTGCCAGCAGCGCGCCCCGGGACAGCTATAATGAAAAACTGTTTTTT.